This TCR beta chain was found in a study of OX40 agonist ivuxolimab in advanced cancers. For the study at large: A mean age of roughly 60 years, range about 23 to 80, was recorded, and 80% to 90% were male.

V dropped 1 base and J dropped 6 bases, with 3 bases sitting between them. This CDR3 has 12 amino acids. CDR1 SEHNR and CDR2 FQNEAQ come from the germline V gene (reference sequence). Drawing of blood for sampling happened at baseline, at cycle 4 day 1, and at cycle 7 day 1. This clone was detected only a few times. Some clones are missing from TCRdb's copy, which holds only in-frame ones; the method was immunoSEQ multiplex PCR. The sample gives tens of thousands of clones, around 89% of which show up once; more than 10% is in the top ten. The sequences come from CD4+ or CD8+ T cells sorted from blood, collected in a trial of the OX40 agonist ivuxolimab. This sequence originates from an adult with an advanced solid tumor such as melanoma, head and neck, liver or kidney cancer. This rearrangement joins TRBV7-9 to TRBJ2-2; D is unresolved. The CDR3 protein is CASSLGPGELFF. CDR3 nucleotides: TGTGCCAGCAGCTTAGGGCCCGGGGAGCTGTTTTTT.